This T cell receptor beta chain derives from a study of cytomegalovirus exposure and HLA in healthy donors. Study overall: Of all 400 or so donors who were genotyped, 75% to 85% belonged to the Caucasian-associated ancestry cluster.

While unrecorded immune exposures were likely, the donors were nominally healthy when sampled. The CDR3 is made up of 16 amino acids. CDR1 is LNHDA and CDR2 is SQIVND in the germline V gene (reference sequence). V lost 6 bases, J lost 3 bases, and 7 bases stayed unmatched. Turning to this clone: Antigen unknown.

Study-level points and caveats: In vitro confirmation showed three CMV-associated chains to be CMV antigen specific.

With 60 Vbeta and 13 Jbeta primers, the PCR was carried out. Data came from immunoSEQ multiplex PCR; TCRdb stores just in-frame clones and leaves some out. The sample carries under 250,000 clones, roughly 81% recorded once. V gene TRBV19 combines with J gene TRBJ2-5; 13 nucleotides line up with TRBD2. Sequencing used PBMCs. This clonotype was sampled from a girl aged 2 to 10 in good health and CMV-seronegative. Written as DNA, the CDR3 is TGTGCCAGTAGCTCTCCGGGACTAGCGGGAAAAGAGACCCAGTACTTC. This codes for CASSSPGLAGKETQYF.